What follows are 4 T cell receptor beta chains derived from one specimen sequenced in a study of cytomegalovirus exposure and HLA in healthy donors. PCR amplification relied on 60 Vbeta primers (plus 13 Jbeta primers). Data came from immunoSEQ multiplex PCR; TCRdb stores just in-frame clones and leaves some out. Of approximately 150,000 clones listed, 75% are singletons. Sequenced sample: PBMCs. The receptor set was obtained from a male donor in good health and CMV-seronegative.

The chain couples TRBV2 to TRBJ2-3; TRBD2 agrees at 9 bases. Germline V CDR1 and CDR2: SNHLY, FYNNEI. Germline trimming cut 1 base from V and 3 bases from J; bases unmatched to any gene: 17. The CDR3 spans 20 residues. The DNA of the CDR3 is TGTGCCAGCAGTGAAGGGACTAGCGTGTCATTTAGGGTCGGGACAGATACGCAGTATTTT. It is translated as CASSEGTSVSFRVGTDTQYF.

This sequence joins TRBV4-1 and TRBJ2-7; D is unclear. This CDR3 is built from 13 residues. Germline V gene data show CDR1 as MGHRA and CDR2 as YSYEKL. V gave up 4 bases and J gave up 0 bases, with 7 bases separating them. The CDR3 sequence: CASSPVGSYEQYF. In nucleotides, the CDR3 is TGCGCCAGCAGCCCGGTTGGCTCCTACGAGCAGTACTTC.

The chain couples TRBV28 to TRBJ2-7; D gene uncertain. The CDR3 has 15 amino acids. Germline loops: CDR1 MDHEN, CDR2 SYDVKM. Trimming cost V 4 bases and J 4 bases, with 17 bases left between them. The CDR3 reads CASSSGRFRRYEQYF. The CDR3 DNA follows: TGTGCCAGCAGTTCTGGCAGGTTTCGTCGTTACGAGCAGTACTTC. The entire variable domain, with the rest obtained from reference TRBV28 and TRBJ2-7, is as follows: DVKVTQSSRYLVKRTGEKVFLECVQDMDHENMFWYRQDPGLGLRLIYFSYDVKMKEKGDIPEGYSVSREKKERFSLILESASTNQTSMYLCASSSGRFRRYEQYFGPGTRLTVT.

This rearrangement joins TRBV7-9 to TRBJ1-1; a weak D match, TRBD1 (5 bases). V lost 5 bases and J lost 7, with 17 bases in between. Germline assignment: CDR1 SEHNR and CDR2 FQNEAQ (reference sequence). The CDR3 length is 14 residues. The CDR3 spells CASSPQQGFSEAFF. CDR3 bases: TGTGCCAGCAGCCCCCAGCAGGGTTTTAGTGAAGCTTTCTTT.